These 12 T cell receptor beta chains share one sample of origin, sequenced in a study of blood T cell repertoires in COVID-19 (dated by TCRdb to 2020 to 2021). Libraries came from the immunoSEQ multiplex PCR assay. Here the immuneACCESS table is served through TCRdb, limited to in-frame sequences with V and J called. Missing clones are a known gap in these copies; in checked studies unresolved V genes cover under half, and the rest lacks a known reason. This sample is represented by about 150,000 clones; around 88% of them were singletons. The leading ten clones occupy over 4.5% of the sample. Sequencing was performed on peripheral blood. The receptor set was obtained from a human donor in a cohort sampled during active COVID-19.

V is TRBV24-1 and J is TRBJ2-7; the D is unclear. Trimming cost V 3 bases and J 0 bases, with 5 bases left between them. Per the germline V gene, CDR1 is KGHDR and CDR2 is SFDVKD. There are 13 residues in the CDR3. The chain's CDR3 is CATSDLVSYEQYF. For the CDR3, the DNA is TGTGCCACCAGTGATCTAGTCTCCTACGAGCAGTACTTC.

The V gene is TRBV2, the J gene TRBJ2-7; possibly TRBD2 for D (5 bases). The CDR3 is made up of 10 amino acids. The V gene lost 8 bases and the J gene lost 3 bases, with 5 bases spanning the gap. Germline V gene sequence: CDR1 SNHLY, CDR2 FYNNEI. CDR3: CASRDYEQYF. DNA for the CDR3: TGTGCCAGCCGGGACTACGAGCAGTACTTC.

V and J are TRBV3-1 (or the pseudogene TRBV3-2) and TRBJ1-1; 7 bases agree with TRBD1. The CDR3 is made up of 13 amino acids. Germline lookup yields CDR1 LGHDT and CDR2 YNNKEL (reference sequence). V was pared by 6 bases and J by 8 bases, with 9 bases of the junction left unmatched. The chain's CDR3 is CASRDSGQVEAFF. Here the CDR3 DNA reads TGTGCCAGCAGGGATTCTGGACAGGTCGAAGCTTTCTTT.

This clone came up once. This rearrangement joins TRBV27 to TRBJ1-2, with a tentative D call TRBD1 (6 bases). This CDR3 spans 14 amino acids. Between the trimmed V and J ends, which lost 4 bases and 3 bases, there was a span of 12 bases. The V gene's germline CDR1 is MNHEY and CDR2 SMNVEV (reference sequence). CDR3 protein: CASSSPGVDYGYTF. The CDR3 DNA is TGTGCCAGCAGTTCGCCAGGGGTAGACTATGGCTACACCTTC.

The table lists this clone with a count of one. CDR3 nucleotides: TGTGCCAGCACCCCATCGCCAGGGCACAATGAGCAGTTCTTC. Amino acids: CASTPSPGHNEQFF. The chain couples TRBV7-3 to TRBJ2-1, with D tentatively TRBD1 (5 bases). This CDR3 region has 14 residues. In germline, CDR1 is SGHTA, CDR2 FQGTGA. V lost 7 bases to trimming and J lost 5 bases, with 15 bases between them.

This chain connects TRBV5-4 to TRBJ2-6, with 9 positions matching TRBD2. The junction had 6 bases not matched to a gene; V was cut back by 5 bases and J by 3 bases. Germline CDR1 is SGHNT and CDR2 is YYREEE (reference sequence). The CDR3 spans 16 residues. As DNA, the CDR3 is TGTGCCAGCAGTAGCGGGAGACCTAATGGGGCCAACGTCCTGACTTTC. Translated, it gives CASSSGRPNGANVLTF.

CDR3 sequence: CASSFAGNNQPQHF. The CDR3 DNA reads TGTGCCAGCAGTTTCGCGGGAAACAATCAGCCCCAGCATTTT. This sequence joins TRBV5-6 and TRBJ1-5; D unresolved. Trimming removed 5 bases from V and 3 bases from J, with 12 bases in between. The CDR3 spans 14 residues. CDR1 SGHDT and CDR2 YYEEEE come from the germline V gene. Complete variable domain (other parts from reference TRBV5-6 and TRBJ1-5): DAGVTQSPTHLIKTRGQQVTLRCSPKSGHDTVSWYQQALGQGPQFIFQYYEEEERQRGNFPDRFSGHQFPNYSSELNVNALLLGDSALYLCASSFAGNNQPQHFGDGTRLSIL.

This clone was observed a single time. J is TRBJ2-7 and V is TRBV27; tentative D call: TRBD2 (6 bases). Germline V gene lookup returns CDR1 MNHEY and CDR2 SMNVEV (reference sequence). Trimming cost V 6 bases and J 6 bases, with 21 bases left between them. This CDR3 has 15 residues. The CDR3 reads CASSFAGTGLGEQYF. The CDR3 nucleotides are TGTGCCAGCAGCTTCGCCGGGACTGGTCTGGGCGAGCAGTACTTC.

V is TRBV30 and J is TRBJ2-7; 11 bases are shared with TRBD1. This CDR3 has 13 residues. Trimming at V came to 4 bases and at J to 2 bases, leaving 1 base not matched to a gene. Germline CDR1 GTSNPN, CDR2 SVGIG (reference sequence). The CDR3 spells CAWMGQGAYEQYF. The DNA of the CDR3 is TGTGCCTGGATGGGACAGGGGGCCTACGAGCAGTACTTC.

This chain links TRBV9 with TRBJ1-2, with 7 bases that match TRBD1. This CDR3 has 16 residues. CDR1 SGDLS and CDR2 YYNGEE come from the germline V gene. Losses at the gene ends were 6 bases for V and 3 bases for J; bases not matched to a gene: 14. The DNA for the CDR3 is TGTGCCAGCAAAGGCGAGGGGGCCCCGAGGGACTATGGCTACACCTTC. Its translation: CASKGEGAPRDYGYTF.

V gene TRBV10-3 combines with J gene TRBJ1-1, with D maybe TRBD1 (6 bases). From germline, CDR1 is ENHRY and CDR2 SYGVKD. There are 14 residues in the CDR3. Trimming pared 3 bases from V and 4 bases from J, leaving 12 bases between. CDR3 protein: CAISENREGTEAFF. In DNA form, the CDR3 reads TGTGCCATCAGTGAAAACAGGGAGGGCACTGAAGCTTTCTTT.

This clone was observed a few times. The identical CDR3 is also encoded by other nucleotide sequences in the sample. The chain carries TRBV19 and TRBJ1-1, with unresolved D. This CDR3 is built from 14 residues. V was shortened by 1 base and J by 3 bases, with 9 bases between the two germline ends. Germline V gene data show CDR1 as LNHDA and CDR2 as SQIVND (reference sequence). CDR3 DNA sequence: TGTGCCAGTAGTATAGTCGCCGGGGACACTGAAGCTTTCTTT. Encoded protein: CASSIVAGDTEAFF.